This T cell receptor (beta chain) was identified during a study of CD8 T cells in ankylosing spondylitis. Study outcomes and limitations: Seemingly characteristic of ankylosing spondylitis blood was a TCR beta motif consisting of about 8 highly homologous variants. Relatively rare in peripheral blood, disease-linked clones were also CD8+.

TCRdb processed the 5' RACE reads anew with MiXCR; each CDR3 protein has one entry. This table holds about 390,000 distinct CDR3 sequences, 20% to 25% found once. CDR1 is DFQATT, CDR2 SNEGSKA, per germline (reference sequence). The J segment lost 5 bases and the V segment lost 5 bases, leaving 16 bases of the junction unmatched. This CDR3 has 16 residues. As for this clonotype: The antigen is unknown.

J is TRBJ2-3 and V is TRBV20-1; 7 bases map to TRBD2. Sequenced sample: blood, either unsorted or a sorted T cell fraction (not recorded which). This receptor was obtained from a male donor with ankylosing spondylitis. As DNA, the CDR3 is TGCAGTGCTGGGAAGTCCGGAACTAGCGATCGAGATACGCAGTATTTT. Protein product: CSAGKSGTSDRDTQYF.